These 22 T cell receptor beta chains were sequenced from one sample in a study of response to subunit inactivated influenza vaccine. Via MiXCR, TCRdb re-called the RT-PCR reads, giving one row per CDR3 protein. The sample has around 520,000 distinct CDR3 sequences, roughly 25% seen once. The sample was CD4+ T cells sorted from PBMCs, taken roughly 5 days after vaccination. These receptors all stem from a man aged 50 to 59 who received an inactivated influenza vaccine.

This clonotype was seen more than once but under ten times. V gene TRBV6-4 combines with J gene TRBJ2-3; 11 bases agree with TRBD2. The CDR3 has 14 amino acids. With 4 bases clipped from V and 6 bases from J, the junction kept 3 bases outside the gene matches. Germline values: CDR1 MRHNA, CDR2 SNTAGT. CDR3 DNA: TGTGCCAGCAGTGTAGCGGGGGGGCTGGATACGCAGTATTTT. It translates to CASSVAGGLDTQYF.

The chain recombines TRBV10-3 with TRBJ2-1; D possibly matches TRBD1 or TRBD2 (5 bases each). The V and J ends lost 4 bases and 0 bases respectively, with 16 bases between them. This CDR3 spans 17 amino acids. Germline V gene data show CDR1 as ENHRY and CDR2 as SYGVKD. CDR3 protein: CAISGTRGLSSYNEQFF. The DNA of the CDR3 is TGTGCCATCAGTGGGACGAGGGGCCTGAGCTCCTACAATGAGCAGTTCTTC.

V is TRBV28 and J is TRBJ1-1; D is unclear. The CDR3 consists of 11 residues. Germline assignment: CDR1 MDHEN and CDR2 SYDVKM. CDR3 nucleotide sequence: TGTGATTGCCCTCAGAACACTGAAGCTTTCTTT. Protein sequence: CDCPQNTEAFF.

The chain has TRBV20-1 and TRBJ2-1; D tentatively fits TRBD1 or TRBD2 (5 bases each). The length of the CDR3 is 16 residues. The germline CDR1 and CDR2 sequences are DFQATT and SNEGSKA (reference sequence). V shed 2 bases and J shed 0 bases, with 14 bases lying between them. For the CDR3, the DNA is TGCAGTGCTAGAACCGGGACCCCGAGCTCCTACAATGAGCAGTTCTTC. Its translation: CSARTGTPSSYNEQFF.

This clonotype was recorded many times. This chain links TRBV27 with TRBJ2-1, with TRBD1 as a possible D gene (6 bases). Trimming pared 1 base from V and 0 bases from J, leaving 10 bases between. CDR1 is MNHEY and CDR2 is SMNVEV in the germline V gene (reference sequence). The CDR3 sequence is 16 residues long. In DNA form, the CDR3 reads TGTGCCAGCAGTTTATTAGGACAGAGCTCCTACAATGAGCAGTTCTTC. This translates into CASSLLGQSSYNEQFF.

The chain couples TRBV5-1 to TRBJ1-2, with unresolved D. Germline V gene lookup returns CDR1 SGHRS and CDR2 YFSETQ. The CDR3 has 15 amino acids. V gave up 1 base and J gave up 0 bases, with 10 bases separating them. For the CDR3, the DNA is TGCGCCAGCAGCTTGAATGTAGCGGCTAACTATGGCTACACCTTC. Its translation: CASSLNVAANYGYTF. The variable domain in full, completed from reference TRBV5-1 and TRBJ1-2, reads KAGVTQTPRYLIKTRGQQVTLSCSPISGHRSVSWYQQTPGQGLQFLFEYFSETQRNKGNFPGRFSGRQFSNSRSEMNVSTLELGDSALYLCASSLNVAANYGYTFGSGTRLTVV.

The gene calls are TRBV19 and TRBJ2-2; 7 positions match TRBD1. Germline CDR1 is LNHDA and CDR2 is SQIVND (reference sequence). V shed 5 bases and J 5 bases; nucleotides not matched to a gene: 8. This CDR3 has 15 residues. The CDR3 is CASSPQSQGTGELFF. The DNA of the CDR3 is TGTGCCAGTAGTCCACAATCACAGGGGACCGGGGAGCTGTTTTTT.

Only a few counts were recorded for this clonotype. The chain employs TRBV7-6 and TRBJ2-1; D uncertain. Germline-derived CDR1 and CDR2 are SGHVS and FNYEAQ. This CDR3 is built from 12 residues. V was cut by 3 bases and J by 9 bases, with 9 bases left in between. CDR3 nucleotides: TGTGCCAGCAGCTTTCTTCGTGGTGAGCAGTTCTTC. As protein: CASSFLRGEQFF. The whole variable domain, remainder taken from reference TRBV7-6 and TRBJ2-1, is GAGVSQSPRYKVTKRGQDVALRCDPISGHVSLYWYRQALGQGPEFLTYFNYEAQQDKSGLPNDRFSAERPEGSISTLTIQRTEQRDSAMYRCASSFLRGEQFFGPGTRLTVL.

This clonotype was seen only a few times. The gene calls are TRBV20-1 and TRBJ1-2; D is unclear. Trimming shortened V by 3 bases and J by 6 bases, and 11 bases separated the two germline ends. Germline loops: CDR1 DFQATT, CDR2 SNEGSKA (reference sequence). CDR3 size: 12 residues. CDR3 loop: CSASLETHGYTF. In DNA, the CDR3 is TGCAGTGCTAGTTTAGAGACCCATGGCTACACCTTC.

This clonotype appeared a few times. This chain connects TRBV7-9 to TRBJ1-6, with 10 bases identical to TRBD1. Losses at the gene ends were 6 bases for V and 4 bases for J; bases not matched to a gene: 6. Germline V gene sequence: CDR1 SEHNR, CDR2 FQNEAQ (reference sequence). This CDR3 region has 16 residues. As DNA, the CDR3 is TGTGCCAGCAGTTCGGGACAGGGGACGTATAATTCACCCCTCCACTTT. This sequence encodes CASSSGQGTYNSPLHF.

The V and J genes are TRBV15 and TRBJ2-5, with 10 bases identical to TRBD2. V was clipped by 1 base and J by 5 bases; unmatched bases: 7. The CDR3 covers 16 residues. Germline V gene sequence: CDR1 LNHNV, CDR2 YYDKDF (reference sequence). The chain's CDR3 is CATSRGLAGAGETQYF. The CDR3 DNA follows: TGTGCCACCAGCAGAGGCCTAGCGGGGGCAGGGGAGACCCAGTACTTC.

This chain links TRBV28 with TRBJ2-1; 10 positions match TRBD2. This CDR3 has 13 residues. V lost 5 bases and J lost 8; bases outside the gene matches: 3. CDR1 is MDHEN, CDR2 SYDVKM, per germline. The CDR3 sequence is CASSPSGGYEQFF. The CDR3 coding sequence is TGTGCCAGCAGTCCTAGCGGGGGTTATGAGCAGTTCTTC.

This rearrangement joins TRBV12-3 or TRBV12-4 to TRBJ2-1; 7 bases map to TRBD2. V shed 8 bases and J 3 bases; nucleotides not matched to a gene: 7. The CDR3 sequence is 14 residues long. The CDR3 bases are TGTGCCAGCCAAGAAAGCGGGAACTACAATGAGCAGTTCTTC. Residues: CASQESGNYNEQFF.

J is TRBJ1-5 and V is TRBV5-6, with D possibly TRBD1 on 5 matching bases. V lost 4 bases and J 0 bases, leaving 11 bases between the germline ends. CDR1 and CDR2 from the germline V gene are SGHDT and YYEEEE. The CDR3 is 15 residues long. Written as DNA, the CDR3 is TGTGCCAGCAGCCGCGGCAGGGATAGCAATCAGCCCCAGCATTTT. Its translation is CASSRGRDSNQPQHF.

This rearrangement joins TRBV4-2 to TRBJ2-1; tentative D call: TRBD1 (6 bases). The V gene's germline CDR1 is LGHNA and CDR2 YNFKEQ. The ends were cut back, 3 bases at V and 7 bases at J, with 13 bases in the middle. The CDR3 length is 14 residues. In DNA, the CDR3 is TGTGCCAGCAGCCATCCAGGGGCAGTTAATGAGCAGTTCTTC. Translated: CASSHPGAVNEQFF.

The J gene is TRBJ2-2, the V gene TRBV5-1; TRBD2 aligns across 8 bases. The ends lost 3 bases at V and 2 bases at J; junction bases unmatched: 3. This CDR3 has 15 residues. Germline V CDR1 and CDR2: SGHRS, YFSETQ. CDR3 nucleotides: TGCGCCAGCAGCTGGACTAGCAGCAACACCGGGGAGCTGTTTTTT. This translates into CASSWTSSNTGELFF.

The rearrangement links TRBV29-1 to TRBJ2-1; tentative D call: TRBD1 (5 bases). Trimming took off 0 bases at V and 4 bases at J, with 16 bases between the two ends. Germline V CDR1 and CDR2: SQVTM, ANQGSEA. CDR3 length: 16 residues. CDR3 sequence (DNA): TGCAGCGTTGAAGATTGGGTGGCAGGGCGGTACAATGAGCAGTTCTTC. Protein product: CSVEDWVAGRYNEQFF.

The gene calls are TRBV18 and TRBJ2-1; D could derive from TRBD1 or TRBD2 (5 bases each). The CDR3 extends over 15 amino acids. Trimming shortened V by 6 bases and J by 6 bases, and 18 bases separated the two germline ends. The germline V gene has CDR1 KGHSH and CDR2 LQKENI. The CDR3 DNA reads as TGTGCCAGCTCGGGCCGAGCGCTTGGGGGCAATGAGCAGTTCTTC. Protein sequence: CASSGRALGGNEQFF.

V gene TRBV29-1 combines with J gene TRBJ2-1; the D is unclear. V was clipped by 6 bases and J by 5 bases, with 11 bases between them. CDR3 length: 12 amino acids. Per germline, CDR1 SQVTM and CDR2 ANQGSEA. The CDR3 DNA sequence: TGCAGCGTCATAAAAGGCCACAATGAGCAGTTCTTC. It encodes CSVIKGHNEQFF.

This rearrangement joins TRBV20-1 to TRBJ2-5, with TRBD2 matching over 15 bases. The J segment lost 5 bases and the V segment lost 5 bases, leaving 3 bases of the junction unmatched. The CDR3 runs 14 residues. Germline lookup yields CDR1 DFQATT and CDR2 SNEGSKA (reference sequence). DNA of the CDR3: TGCAGTGCTTGGACTAGCGGGAGGGGGGAGACCCAGTACTTC. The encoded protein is CSAWTSGRGETQYF.

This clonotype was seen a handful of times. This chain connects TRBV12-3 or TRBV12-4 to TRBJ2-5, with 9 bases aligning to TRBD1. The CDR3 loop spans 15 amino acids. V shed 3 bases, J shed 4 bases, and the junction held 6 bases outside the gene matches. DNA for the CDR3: TGTGCCAGCAGTTTTTCCGGGACAGGGAGAGAGACCCAGTACTTC. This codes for CASSFSGTGRETQYF.

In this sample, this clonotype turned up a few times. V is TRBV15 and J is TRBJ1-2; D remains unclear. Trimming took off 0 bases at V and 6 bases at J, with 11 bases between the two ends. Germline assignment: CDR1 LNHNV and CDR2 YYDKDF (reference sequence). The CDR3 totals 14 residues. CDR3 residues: CATSRDHEGHGYTF. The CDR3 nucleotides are TGTGCCACCAGCAGAGATCATGAAGGGCATGGCTACACCTTC.